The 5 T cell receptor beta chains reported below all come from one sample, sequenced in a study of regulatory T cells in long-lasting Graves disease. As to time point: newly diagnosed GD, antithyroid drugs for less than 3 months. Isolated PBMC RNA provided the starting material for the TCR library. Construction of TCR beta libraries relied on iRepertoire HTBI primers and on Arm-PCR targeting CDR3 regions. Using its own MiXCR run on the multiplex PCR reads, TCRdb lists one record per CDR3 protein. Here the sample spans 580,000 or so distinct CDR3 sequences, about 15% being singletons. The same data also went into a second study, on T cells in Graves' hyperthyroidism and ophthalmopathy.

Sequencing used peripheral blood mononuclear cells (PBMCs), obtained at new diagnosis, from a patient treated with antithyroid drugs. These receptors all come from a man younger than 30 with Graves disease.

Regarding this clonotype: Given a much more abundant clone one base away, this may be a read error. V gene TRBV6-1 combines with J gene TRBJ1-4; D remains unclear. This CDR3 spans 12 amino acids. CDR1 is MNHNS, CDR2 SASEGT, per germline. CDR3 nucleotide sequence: TGTGTCAGCAGTGAATCAGAGGAAAAACTGTTTTTT. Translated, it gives CVSSESEEKLFF.

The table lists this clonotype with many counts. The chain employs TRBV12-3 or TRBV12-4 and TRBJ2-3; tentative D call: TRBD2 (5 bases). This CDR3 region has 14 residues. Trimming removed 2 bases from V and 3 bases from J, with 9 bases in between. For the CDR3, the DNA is TGTGCCAGCAGTTTAACCACGGGGACAGATACGCAGTATTTT. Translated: CASSLTTGTDTQYF.

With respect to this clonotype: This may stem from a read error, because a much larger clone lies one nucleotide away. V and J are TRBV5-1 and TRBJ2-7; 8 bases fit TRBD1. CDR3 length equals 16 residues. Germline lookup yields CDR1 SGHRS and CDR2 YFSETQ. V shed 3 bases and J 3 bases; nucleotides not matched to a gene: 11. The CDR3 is CASSSRQTGANYEQYF. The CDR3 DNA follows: TGCGCCAGCAGCTCAAGACAGACAGGGGCGAACTACGAGCAGTACTTC.

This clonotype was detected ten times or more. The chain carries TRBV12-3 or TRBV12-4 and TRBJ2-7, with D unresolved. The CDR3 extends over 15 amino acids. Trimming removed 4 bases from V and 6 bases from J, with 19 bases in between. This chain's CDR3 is CASSSARLTPREQYF. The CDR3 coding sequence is TGTGCCAGCAGTTCCGCCCGTTTGACCCCCCGCGAGCAGTACTTC.

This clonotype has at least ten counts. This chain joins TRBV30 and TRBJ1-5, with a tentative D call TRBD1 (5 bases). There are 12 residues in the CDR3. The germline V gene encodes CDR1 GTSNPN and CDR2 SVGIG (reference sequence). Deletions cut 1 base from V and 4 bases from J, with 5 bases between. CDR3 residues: CAWSEGNQPQHF. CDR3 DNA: TGTGCCTGGAGTGAGGGGAATCAGCCCCAGCATTTT.